This T cell receptor (beta chain) came from a study of T cell responses to AZD1222 COVID-19 vaccine. V lost 6 bases to trimming and J lost 2 bases, with 10 bases between them. CDR3 length: 13 residues. Note on this clone: The antigen remains undetermined.

Libraries were prepared by immunoSEQ multiplex PCR; TCRdb keeps only in-frame clonotypes and omits some of them. Of 100,000 to 150,000 clones listed, approximately 90% are singletons. General study results and limits: Nearly half of the spike-specific TCRs reportedly recognize variant regions that carry no mutations.

This sequence was found in an adult in good health. The chain uses TRBV12-3 or TRBV12-4 and TRBJ1-2; D might be TRBD1 (6 bases). The specimen was peripheral blood, collected on day 0 of MenACWY control vaccination. Written as DNA, the CDR3 is TGTGCCAGCAGCCCAGGGGAAAACTATGGCTACACCTTC. Translation gives CASSPGENYGYTF.